This T cell receptor beta chain was documented in a study of monozygotic twins with inflammatory bowel disease. General observations from the study: With others, IBD patients shared fewer clonotypes than healthy twins did, especially with disease activity. Among twins, concordant and discordant pairs did not differ in repertoire similarity, possibly from limited power.

Each TCR library used 3500 ng of total RNA. TCRdb re-analyzed the 5' RACE reads; it lists each CDR3 protein once, without DNA. The sample table includes 150,000 to 200,000 distinct CDR3 sequences. For this clonotype: Its cognate antigen is unknown.

The V gene's germline CDR1 is SGHAT and CDR2 FQNNGV. The length of the CDR3 is 13 residues. The chain joins TRBV11-2 to TRBJ2-2; without DNA, the TCRdb call of TRBD1 cannot be checked. This clonotype originated in a human donor with ulcerative colitis or Crohn's disease, or a healthy co-twin of an affected twin (not recorded which). Sequenced sample: blood. CDR3 amino acids: CASSLEPPGELFF.